This TCR beta chain was found in a study of identical twins. Study-level findings and limits: With abundant cord blood beta clonotypes, insertions were fewer; memory repertoires showed no such pattern. For zero-insertion analyses, partial confounding could come from invariant MAIT and iNKT cells.

The CDR3 length is 14 residues. The J segment lost 4 bases and the V segment lost 7 bases, leaving 8 bases of the junction unmatched. Germline values: CDR1 DFQATT, CDR2 SNEGSKA (reference sequence). A few counts support this clonotype. No antigen is known for it. Template switching (which added a universal primer site) was used, and cDNA carried unique molecular identifiers. From the 5' RACE reads, TCRdb called clonotypes with MiXCR, one entry per CDR3 protein. This table has 450,000 to 600,000 distinct CDR3 sequences, about a fifth appearing once. These sequences were also reported in another study, on yellow fever vaccine responses in identical twins.

This sequence was found in a woman between 18 and 30 years old in good health. This rearrangement joins TRBV20-1 to TRBJ2-3; 10 bases line up with TRBD2. The specimen sequenced was CD4+ T cells sorted from blood. CDR3 nucleotide sequence: TGCAGTGTTCCGGGACTAGCGAGGTCAGATACGCAGTATTTT. Translated, it gives CSVPGLARSDTQYF.